Listed below are T cell receptor beta chains from one sample, sequenced in a study of a mutant IDH1 vaccine in newly diagnosed glioma. Their antigens remain unidentified. Profiling relied on immunoSEQ multiplex PCR, and the TCRdb table lists in-frame clones only, not all of them. The sample yields around 41,000 clones, more than 60% seen once. Sequences were derived from PBMCs, sampled from a glioma patient whose treatment included an IDH1 peptide vaccine. The receptors derive from a woman aged 40 to 50 with glioma. Some clones in this sample may be carry-over from other donors' samples. CDR3s include the opening cysteine and the closing phenylalanine or tryptophan. Each record gives: D gene, J gene, clone size, V gene, CDR3 protein, CDR3 DNA. D genes are given only for firm matches. Rows give clone size only sometimes, using once, few, many, or a class for an expanded clone.

>TRBD1|TRBJ1-3|once|TRBV9
CASSTRGLGGNTIYF
TGTGCCAGCAGTACAAGGGGGCTAGGTGGAAACACCATATATTTT
>TRBD2|TRBJ2-1|.|TRBV4-3
CASSRGLAGANEQFF
TGCGCCAGCAGCCGGGGACTAGCGGGAGCTAATGAGCAGTTCTTC
>TRBD1|TRBJ1-1|few|TRBV14
CASSQGTQGMNTEAFF
TGTGCCAGCAGCCAAGGAACACAGGGGATGAACACTGAAGCTTTCTTT
>.|TRBJ1-5|.|TRBV7-2
CASSLRTGNQPQHF
TGTGCCAGCAGCTTAAGGACGGGCAATCAGCCCCAGCATTTT
>.|TRBJ2-3|medium-sized|TRBV4-1
CASSRDSRPDTQYF
TGCGCCAGCAGCCGGGACTCCCGCCCAGATACGCAGTATTTT
>.|TRBJ1-3|.|TRBV18
CASSPLGNTIYF
TGTGCCAGCTCGCCACTGGGAAACACCATATATTTT
>.|TRBJ2-7|.|TRBV13
CASSFRGAGYEQYF
TGTGCCAGCAGCTTCCGGGGGGCAGGCTACGAGCAGTACTTC
>.|TRBJ2-5|.|TRBV25-1
CASSDRGSWETQYF
TGTGCCAGCAGTGATAGGGGGTCTTGGGAGACCCAGTACTTC
>.|TRBJ1-2|.|TRBV19
CASSIDRSYGYTF
TGTGCCAGTAGTATAGATCGTAGCTATGGCTACACCTTC
>.|TRBJ1-1|few|TRBV27
CASRTATEAFF
TGTGCCAGCAGAACGGCCACTGAAGCTTTCTTT
>.|TRBJ2-7|.|TRBV4-2
CASSLTRDYEQYF
TGTGCCAGCAGCTTGACTAGAGATTACGAGCAGTACTTC